This TCR beta chain was captured in a study of cytomegalovirus exposure and HLA in healthy donors. The CDR3 is 13 amino acids. Germline V gene sequence: CDR1 MNHNS, CDR2 SASEGT. The V end lost 3 bases, the J end lost 6 bases, and 11 bases lay between the germline ends. Study-wide results and caveats: For most subjects, TCR beta sequences were reported to predict HLA-A and HLA-B alleles with accuracy.

Comment on this clone: As yet, its antigen is unknown.

The PCR contained 60 Vbeta and 13 Jbeta primers. Sequenced by immunoSEQ multiplex PCR; TCRdb stores in-frame clones only, minus some. The data contain 150,000 to 200,000 clones, 75% to 90% of them singletons. The sequenced material came from PBMCs. This sequence was found in a woman aged 18 to 35 in good health and CMV-seronegative. J is TRBJ1-1 and V is TRBV6-1; weak D call: TRBD1 (6 bases). CDR3 loop: CASSDDQGSEAFF. The DNA for the CDR3 is TGTGCCAGCAGTGACGATCAGGGGTCTGAAGCTTTCTTT.